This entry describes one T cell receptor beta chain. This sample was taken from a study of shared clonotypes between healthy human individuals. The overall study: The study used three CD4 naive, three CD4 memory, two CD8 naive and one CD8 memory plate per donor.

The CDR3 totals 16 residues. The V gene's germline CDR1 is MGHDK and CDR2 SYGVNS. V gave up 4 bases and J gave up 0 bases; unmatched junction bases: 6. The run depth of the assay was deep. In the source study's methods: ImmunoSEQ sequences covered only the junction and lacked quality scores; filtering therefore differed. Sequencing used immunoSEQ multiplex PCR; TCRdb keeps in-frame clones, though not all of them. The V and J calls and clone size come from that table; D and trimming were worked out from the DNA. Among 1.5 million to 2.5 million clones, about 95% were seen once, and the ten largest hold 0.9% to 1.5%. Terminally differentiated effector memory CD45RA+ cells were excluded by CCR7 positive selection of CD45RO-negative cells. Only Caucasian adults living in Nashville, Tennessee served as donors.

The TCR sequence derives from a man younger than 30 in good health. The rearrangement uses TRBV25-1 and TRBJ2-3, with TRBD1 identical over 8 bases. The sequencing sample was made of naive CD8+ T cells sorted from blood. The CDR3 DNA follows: TGTGCCAGCAGTGGGGACAGGCGCACTAGCACAGATACGCAGTATTTT. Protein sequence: CASSGDRRTSTDTQYF.